This entry is about one T cell receptor beta chain. Its antigen is as yet unknown. This table comes from immunoSEQ multiplex PCR, and its TCRdb copy is limited to in-frame clones, with some not included. The table shows 80,000 to 95,000 clones, with 92% occurring only once. The sample is drawn from a study of T cell responses to AZD1222 COVID-19 vaccine. Study information: Recipients boosted at about 4 weeks or about 12 weeks are pooled. Notes on the study in general: Donors were mostly white British, more females; clonal diversity possibly underestimated. Reportedly, close to half of spike-specific TCRs are directed against unmutated variant regions. Repertoire sampling was restricted to post-peak T cell response timepoints.

Per germline, CDR1 SGHRS and CDR2 YFSETQ. V lost 4 bases and J lost 0, with 11 bases in between. CDR3 length: 16 amino acids. The rearrangement uses TRBV5-1 and TRBJ1-6; D gene uncertain. Sequencing used peripheral blood, obtained on day 0 of AZD1222 vaccination. The clonotype comes from an adult in good health. The CDR3 reads CASSPSGSSYNSPLHF. DNA of the CDR3: TGCGCCAGCAGCCCCTCCGGGAGCTCCTATAATTCACCCCTCCACTTT. The complete variable domain, with remaining parts taken from reference TRBV5-1 and TRBJ1-6, reads KAGVTQTPRYLIKTRGQQVTLSCSPISGHRSVSWYQQTPGQGLQFLFEYFSETQRNKGNFPGRFSGRQFSNSRSEMNVSTLELGDSALYLCASSPSGSSYNSPLHFGNGTRLTVT.